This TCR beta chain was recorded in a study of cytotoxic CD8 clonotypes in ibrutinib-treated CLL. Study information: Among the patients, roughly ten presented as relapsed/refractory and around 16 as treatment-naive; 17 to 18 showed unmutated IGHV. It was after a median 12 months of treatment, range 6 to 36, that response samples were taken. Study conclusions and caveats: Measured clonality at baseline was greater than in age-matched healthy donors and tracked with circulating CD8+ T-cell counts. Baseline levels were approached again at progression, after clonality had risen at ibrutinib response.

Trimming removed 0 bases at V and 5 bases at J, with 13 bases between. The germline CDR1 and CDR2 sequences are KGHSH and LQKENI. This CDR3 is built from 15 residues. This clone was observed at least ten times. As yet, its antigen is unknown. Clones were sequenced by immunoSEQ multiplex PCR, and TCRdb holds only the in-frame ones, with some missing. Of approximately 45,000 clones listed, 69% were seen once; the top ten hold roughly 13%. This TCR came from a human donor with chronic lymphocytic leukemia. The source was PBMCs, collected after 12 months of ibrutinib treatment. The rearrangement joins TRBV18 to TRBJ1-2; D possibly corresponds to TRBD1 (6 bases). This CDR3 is CASSPPLRQAYGYTF. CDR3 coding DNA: TGTGCCAGCTCACCACCCTTGAGACAGGCTTATGGCTACACCTTC.